One and the same sample provided the 14 T cell receptor beta chains below, sequenced in a study of blood T cell repertoires in COVID-19. Sequencing used immunoSEQ multiplex PCR; TCRdb keeps in-frame clones, though not all of them. The sample carries roughly 260,000 clones, roughly four fifths recorded once. The specimen was peripheral blood. These receptors originate from a woman in her seventies with acute or convalescent COVID-19.

The chain joins TRBV19 to TRBJ1-2, with 7 bases lining up with TRBD1. The CDR3 totals 14 residues. Trimming at V came to 4 bases and at J to 1 base, leaving 3 bases not matched to a gene. Germline V lookup: CDR1 LNHDA, CDR2 SQIVND (reference sequence). The CDR3 sequence: CASSTRDSNYGYTF. CDR3 DNA sequence: TGTGCCAGTAGTACTAGGGACAGTAACTATGGCTACACCTTC. Full variable domain (outside the CDR3, taken from reference TRBV19 and TRBJ1-2): DGGITQSPKYLFRKEGQNVTLSCEQNLNHDAMYWYRQDPGQGLRLIYYSQIVNDFQKGDIAEGYSVSREKKESFPLTVTSAQKNPTAFYLCASSTRDSNYGYTFGSGTRLTVV.

This clone was seen just once. The V and J genes are TRBV7-2 and TRBJ1-3; 7 bases are a match to TRBD1. The CDR3 sequence is 15 residues long. The germline gives CDR1 SGHTA, CDR2 FQGNSA. With V trimmed by 1 base and J by 4 bases, 4 bases remained unmatched. The CDR3 loop is CASSLVRGLGNTIYF. The DNA for the CDR3 is TGTGCCAGCAGCTTAGTAAGGGGGCTCGGAAACACCATATATTTT.

The genes are TRBV7-2 and TRBJ1-1, with a tentative D call TRBD1 (6 bases). Germline V gene lookup returns CDR1 SGHTA and CDR2 FQGNSA. Trimming removed 4 bases from V and 11 bases from J, with 20 bases in between. The CDR3 is made up of 14 amino acids. This CDR3 reads CASSYSQQGERAFF. The CDR3 coding sequence is TGTGCCAGCAGCTATAGCCAACAGGGCGAGAGGGCTTTCTTT.

The rearrangement links TRBV5-4 to TRBJ1-2; a possible D gene is TRBD1 (5 bases). CDR1 SGHNT and CDR2 YYREEE come from the germline V gene (reference sequence). The V and J ends lost 0 bases and 1 base respectively, with 16 bases between them. This CDR3 spans 17 amino acids. CDR3 nucleotides: TGTGCCAGCAGCTTGGAGGGACTTAGGGCGAATAACTATGGCTACACCTTC. Translated, it gives CASSLEGLRANNYGYTF.

J is TRBJ1-2 and V is TRBV7-2; 8 nucleotides align to TRBD1. Germline CDR1 and CDR2: SGHTA and FQGNSA. This CDR3 is 16 amino acids long. The trim removed 4 bases at V and 5 bases at J, leaving 12 bases unmatched. As DNA, the CDR3 is TGTGCCAGCAGCTCACCCTCCAGGGGGCGCGGGTATGGCTACACCTTC. Translating gives CASSSPSRGRGYGYTF.

This clone was detected only once. The chain's CDR3 is CASSPLQGDTEAFF. As DNA, the CDR3 is TGTGCCAGCTCACCACTTCAGGGTGACACTGAAGCTTTCTTT. The chain is built from TRBV18 and TRBJ1-1; a weak D match, TRBD1 (5 bases). The CDR3 consists of 14 residues. Germline CDR1 is KGHSH and CDR2 is LQKENI. V shed 1 base and J shed 3 bases, with 9 bases lying between them.

The V and J genes are TRBV18 and TRBJ1-1; tentative D call: TRBD1 (5 bases). V lost 0 bases and J lost 0, with 8 bases in between. Germline CDR1 reads KGHSH; CDR2 reads LQKENI. The CDR3 totals 15 residues. The CDR3 reads CASSPPGQLNTEAFF. Here the CDR3 DNA reads TGTGCCAGCTCACCACCGGGGCAGCTGAACACTGAAGCTTTCTTT.

J is TRBJ2-6 and V is TRBV5-6; 7 nucleotides line up with TRBD1. The junction had 5 bases not matched to a gene; V was cut back by 0 bases and J by 5 bases. The germline gives CDR1 SGHDT, CDR2 YYEEEE. The CDR3 consists of 16 residues. CDR3 sequence reads: CASSLDRGIWANVLTF. In DNA, the CDR3 is TGTGCCAGCAGCTTGGACAGGGGTATCTGGGCCAACGTCCTGACTTTC.

J is TRBJ1-5 and V is TRBV6-2 or TRBV6-3; TRBD1 matches at 9 bases. J lost 2 bases, V lost 6 bases, and 5 bases had no gene match. The CDR3 spans 15 residues. Germline V CDR1 and CDR2: MNHEY, SVGEGT. Written as DNA, the CDR3 is TGTGCCAGCAGACCTCGGACAGGGGGCAATCAGCCCCAGCATTTT. Protein: CASRPRTGGNQPQHF.

V usage is TRBV6-5 and J usage is TRBJ2-7, with a possible D match to TRBD1 (6 bases). The CDR3 covers 15 residues. Trimming pared 6 bases from V and 3 bases from J, leaving 18 bases between. Per the germline V gene, CDR1 is MNHEY and CDR2 is SVGAGI. The CDR3, as DNA: TGTGCCAGCAGAATAGACGGACAGTTTGGCTACGAGCAGTACTTC. Its protein product is CASRIDGQFGYEQYF.

The V gene is TRBV21-1, the J gene TRBJ1-6. TRBV21-1 corresponds to a pseudogene. The CDR3 runs 19 residues. The CDR3 region has the DNA TGTGCCAGCAGCAAAAGCCGTACGGAAGGAGGTATCCTTAATTCACCCCTCCACTTT. Amino acid sequence: CASSKSRTEGGILNSPLHF.

The chain joins TRBV6-2 or TRBV6-3 to TRBJ1-2; no clear D gene. The ends were cut back, 2 bases at V and 5 bases at J, with 6 bases in the middle. This CDR3 is built from 12 residues. From germline, CDR1 is MNHEY and CDR2 SVGEGT. CDR3: CASSYGTYGYTF. The CDR3 DNA sequence: TGTGCCAGCAGTTACGGTACATATGGCTACACCTTC.

V is TRBV5-4 and J is TRBJ2-1; 11 bases match TRBD2. Trimming removed 3 bases from V and 3 bases from J; junction bases left unmatched: 8. The CDR3 sequence is 17 residues long. Looked up from germline, CDR1 is SGHNT and CDR2 is YYREEE (reference sequence). The DNA for the CDR3 is TGTGCCAGCAGCTCGGTGGGGACTAGCGGTTACTACAATGAGCAGTTCTTC. Translating it yields CASSSVGTSGYYNEQFF.

This clone was counted a few times. The J gene is TRBJ2-7, the V gene TRBV11-2; TRBD1 aligns across 9 bases. Germline V gene sequence: CDR1 SGHAT, CDR2 FQNNGV. V was pared by 5 bases and J by 6 bases, with 5 bases of the junction left unmatched. This CDR3 is 13 amino acids long. This chain's CDR3 is CASSRDRAGEQYF. CDR3 coding DNA: TGTGCCAGCAGCCGGGACAGGGCAGGCGAGCAGTACTTC.